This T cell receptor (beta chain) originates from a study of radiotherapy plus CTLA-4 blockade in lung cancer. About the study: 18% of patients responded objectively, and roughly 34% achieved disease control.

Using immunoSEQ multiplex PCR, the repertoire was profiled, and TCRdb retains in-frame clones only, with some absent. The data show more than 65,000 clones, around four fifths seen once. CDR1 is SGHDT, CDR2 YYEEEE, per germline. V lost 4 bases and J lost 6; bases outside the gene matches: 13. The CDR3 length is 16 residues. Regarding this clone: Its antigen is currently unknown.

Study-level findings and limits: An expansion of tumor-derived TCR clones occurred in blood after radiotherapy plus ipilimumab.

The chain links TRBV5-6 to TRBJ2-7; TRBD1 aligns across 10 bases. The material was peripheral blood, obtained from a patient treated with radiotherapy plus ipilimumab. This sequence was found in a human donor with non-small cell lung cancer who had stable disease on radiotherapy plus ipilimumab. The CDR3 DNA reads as TGTGCCAGCAGCGGGGGCGGCCGGACAGGGGGGATCGAGCAGTACTTC. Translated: CASSGGGRTGGIEQYF.